What follows is one T cell receptor (beta chain) and its context. The antigen is not known. This entry belongs to a study of shared clonotypes between healthy human individuals. Findings and limits, study-wide: Memory subsets had estimated richness that was generally smaller than that of naive subsets.

CDR3 length: 13 residues. Germline loops: CDR1 KGHSH, CDR2 LQKENI. V was clipped by 4 bases and J by 5 bases, with 10 bases between them. The healthy adult donors were HIV-negative and reported no recent acute infections or vaccinations. The authors split each subset's genomic DNA evenly across several immunoSEQ plates. TCRdb's copy holds only in-frame clones and misses some; the assay was immunoSEQ multiplex PCR. Of approximately 2,000,000 clones listed, 85% to 95% were seen once; the top ten hold 0.3% to 0.45%. Sequencing was done on a sample of naive CD4+ T cells from PBMCs. The subset is: CD45RA+ positively selected. The gene calls are TRBV18 and TRBJ2-3; weak D call: TRBD2 (5 bases). The clonotype comes from a man in his late teens or twenties in good health. Some clones in this sample may be carry-over from other donors' samples. The CDR3: CASSQGRGDTQYF. The CDR3 region has the DNA TGTGCCAGCTCACAAGGCCGGGGAGATACGCAGTATTTT.